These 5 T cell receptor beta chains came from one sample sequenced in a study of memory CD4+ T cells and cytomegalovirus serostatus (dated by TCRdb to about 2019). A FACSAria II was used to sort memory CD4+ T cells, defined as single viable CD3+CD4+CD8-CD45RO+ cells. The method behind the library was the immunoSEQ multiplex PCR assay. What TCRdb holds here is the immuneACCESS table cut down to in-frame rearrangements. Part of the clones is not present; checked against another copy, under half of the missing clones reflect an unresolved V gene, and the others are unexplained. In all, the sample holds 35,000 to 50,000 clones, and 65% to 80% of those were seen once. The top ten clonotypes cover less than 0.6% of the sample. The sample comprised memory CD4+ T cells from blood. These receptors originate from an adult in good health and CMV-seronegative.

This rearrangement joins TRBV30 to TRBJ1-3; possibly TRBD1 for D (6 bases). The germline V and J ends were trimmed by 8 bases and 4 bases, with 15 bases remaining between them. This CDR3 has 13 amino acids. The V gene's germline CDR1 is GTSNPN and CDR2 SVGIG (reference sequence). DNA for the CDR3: TGTGCCAGACAGGACCTCGGGGGAAACACCATATATTTT. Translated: CARQDLGGNTIYF.

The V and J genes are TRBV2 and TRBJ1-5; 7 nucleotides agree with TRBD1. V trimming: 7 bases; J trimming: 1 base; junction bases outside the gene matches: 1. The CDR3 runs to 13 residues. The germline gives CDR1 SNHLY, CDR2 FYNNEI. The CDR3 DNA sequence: TGTGCCAGCACGGGACAGAGCAATCAGCCCCAGCATTTT. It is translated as CASTGQSNQPQHF.

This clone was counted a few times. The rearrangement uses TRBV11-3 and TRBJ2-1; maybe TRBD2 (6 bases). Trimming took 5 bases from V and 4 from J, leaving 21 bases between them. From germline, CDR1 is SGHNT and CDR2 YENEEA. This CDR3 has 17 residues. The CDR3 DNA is TGTGCCAGCAGCGAAGGCTTAGGTGGGGGGACTTACAATGAGCAGTTCTTC. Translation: CASSEGLGGGTYNEQFF.

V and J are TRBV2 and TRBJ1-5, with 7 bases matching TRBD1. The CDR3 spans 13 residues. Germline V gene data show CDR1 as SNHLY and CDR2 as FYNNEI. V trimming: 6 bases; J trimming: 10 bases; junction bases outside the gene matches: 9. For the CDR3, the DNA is TGTGCCAGCAGGAGACAGGGAGAAGGCCCCCAGCATTTT. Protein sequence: CASRRQGEGPQHF.

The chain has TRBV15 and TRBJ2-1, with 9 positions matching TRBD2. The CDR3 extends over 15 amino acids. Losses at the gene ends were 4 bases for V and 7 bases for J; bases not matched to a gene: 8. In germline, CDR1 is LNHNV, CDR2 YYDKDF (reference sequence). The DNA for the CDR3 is TGTGCCACCAGCAAAATAGCGGGGGTGGGGAATGAGCAGTTCTTC. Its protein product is CATSKIAGVGNEQFF.